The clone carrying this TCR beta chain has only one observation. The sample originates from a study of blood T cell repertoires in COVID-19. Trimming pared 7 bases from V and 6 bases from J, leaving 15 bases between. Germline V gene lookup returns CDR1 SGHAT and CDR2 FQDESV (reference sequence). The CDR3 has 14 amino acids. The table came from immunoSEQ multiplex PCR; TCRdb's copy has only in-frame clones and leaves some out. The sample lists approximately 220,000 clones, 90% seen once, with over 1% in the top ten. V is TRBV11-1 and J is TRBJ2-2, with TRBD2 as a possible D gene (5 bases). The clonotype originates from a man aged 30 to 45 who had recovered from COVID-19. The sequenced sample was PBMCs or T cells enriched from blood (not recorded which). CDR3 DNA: TGTGCCAGCACCCATCCGGGAACGTCCGGGGAGCTGTTTTTT. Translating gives CASTHPGTSGELFF.